This T cell receptor (beta chain) was observed in a study of CXCR3-negative and CXCR3-positive naive CD8 T cells. Study at large: The study obtained 130 million to 150 million TRB reads, about 1.5 +/- 0.3 million per library. Regarding the study as a whole: When CXCR3-positive naive cells were set against CXCR3-negative naive cells, the former had more hydrophobic TRB CDR3s. Each naive subset displayed comparably high diversity, whereas memory CD8+ cells displayed much lower diversity. Fresh PBMCs went into most assays, and CXCR3 expression partly declined after cryopreservation.

In triplicate, each CD8+ T cell subset was sorted at approximately 290,000 cells per replicate. The TRB cDNA libraries were prepared by 5' RACE with UMI labels. TCRdb re-called the 5' RACE reads and shows each CDR3 protein once, DNA omitted. The sample data list some 120,000 distinct CDR3 sequences. A note on this clonotype: Antigen unknown.

This CDR3 is 13 amino acids long. CDR1 is SGHRS and CDR2 is YFSETQ in the germline V gene. The J gene is TRBJ2-7, the V gene TRBV5-1; TCRdb's assignment of TRBD2 cannot be checked, as there is no DNA. This clonotype was obtained from a human donor in good health. Some clones in this sample may be carry-over from other donors' samples. The specimen was naive CXCR3+ CD8+ T cells from blood. The sample's subset: CD45RO-CCR7+CD27+CD95- naive CD8+ T cells expressing CXCR3 (TNR3+). The CDR3 is CASSLDLAKEQYF.